The rows below give T cell receptor beta chains drawn from one sample of a study of tumor and adjacent non-tumor tissue in lung cancer. MiXCR, run by TCRdb on the multiplex PCR reads, gives a single entry per CDR3 protein. The sample has 70,000 to 90,000 distinct CDR3 sequences, around 86% seen once. Sequences were obtained from lung tumor tissue. These receptors came from a woman aged 45-60 years with non-small cell lung cancer. CDR3s include the opening cysteine and the closing phenylalanine or tryptophan. The D gene is left open where the match is weak. A clone size is listed for some rows: how often the clone was seen (once, few, many), or a class if it is expanded.

>TRBJ2-1|NA|NA|TRBV29-1
CSVAIQSGGEQFF
TGCAGCGTTGCCATCCAATCGGGCGGTGAACAGTTCTTC
>TRBJ2-7|NA|NA|TRBV6-6
CASSCGTLYEQYF
TGTGCCAGCAGTTGCGGGACCCTTTACGAGCAATACTTC
>TRBJ2-7|NA|TRBD1|TRBV20-1
CSRSQGYELYF
TGCAGTAGATCACAGGGGTATGAGTTGTACTTC
>TRBJ2-1|once|NA|TRBV11-2
CANTPDGGGSSYNEQFF
TGTGCCAACACCCCAGATGGTGGGGGAAGCTCCTATAATGAGCAGTTCTTC
>TRBJ2-7|once|NA|TRBV6-2/TRBV6-3
CASSFHTGLTYKQYF
TGTGCCAGCAGTTTCCACACAGGGTTAACGTACAAGCAGTACTTC
>TRBJ1-5|NA|NA|TRBV20-1
CSAKVFNQPLHF
TGCAGTGCGAAGGTGTTTAATCAGCCCCTGCATTTT
>TRBJ2-3|NA|NA|TRBV29-1
CSVEEQIGDMQYF
TGCAGCGTTGAAGAGCAGATAGGAGATATGCAGTATTTT
>TRBJ2-1|NA|NA|TRBV4-3
CASSQDRRLRNEKFF
TGCGCCAGCAGCCAAGACAGGAGGCTAAGGAATGAGAAGTTCTTC
>TRBJ1-5|NA|NA|TRBV6-1
CASGGTSWSYQPQHF
TGTGCCAGCGGTGGTACCTCATGGAGCTATCAGCCCCAGCATTTT
>TRBJ2-1|NA|NA|TRBV11-2
CASSREGRGSSYIEQIF
TGTGCCAGCAGCCGAGAGGGCAGGGGAAGCTCCTACATTGAGCAGATCTTC
>TRBJ2-1|NA|TRBD2|TRBV11-2
CGSCLIAGGDNEQFF
TGTGGCAGCTGCCTTATAGCGGGAGGAGACAATGAGCAGTTCTTC
>TRBJ2-1|NA|TRBD2|TRBV11-3
CISGLAGAYNEQFF
TGTATCAGCGGCTTAGCGGGAGCCTACAATGAGCAGTTCTTC
>TRBJ2-1|many|NA|TRBV30
CAWSGSLTEQFF
TGTGCCTGGAGTGGCTCATTAACTGAGCAGTTCTTC
>TRBJ2-1|NA|TRBD2|TRBV20-1
CGAGILAVSSYNEQFF
TGCGGTGCTGGAATACTAGCGGTGAGCTCCTATAATGAGCAATTCTTC
>TRBJ2-1|NA|TRBD2|TRBV11-3
CVSSLGTSGSNELFF
TGTGTCAGCAGCTTAGGGACTAGCGGGAGTAATGAGCTGTTCTTC
>TRBJ1-2|NA|NA|TRBV4-2
CASSQDSGYDYTF
TGCGCCAGCAGCCAAGATTCGGGCTATGACTACACCTTC
>TRBJ2-3|NA|NA|TRBV6-1
CASSVSQISTDSQYF
TGTGCCAGCAGTGTCTCTCAGATTAGCACAGATTCGCAGTATTTT
>TRBJ1-1|NA|NA|TRBV28
CASVTGSKGPKAFF
TGCGCCAGCGTTACAGGGTCCAAGGGGCCTAAAGCTTTCTTT
>TRBJ2-6|once|NA|TRBV5-1
CDSSEFSHSGANVLTF
TGCGACAGCAGTGAATTTTCCCACTCTGGGGCCAACGTCCTGACTTTC
>TRBJ2-7|NA|NA|TRBV20-1
CSGRDQWGSRYEQYF
TGCAGTGGTAGAGATCAATGGGGGAGTAGGTATGAGCAGTACTTC
>TRBJ2-5|medium-sized|NA|TRBV12-3/TRBV12-4
CASSLPDTQETQYF
TGTGCCAGCAGCTTACCGGACACCCAAGAGACCCAGTACTTC
>TRBJ2-1|NA|NA|TRBV6-1
CASKNLTGSSVDGQFF
TGTGCCAGCAAGAACCTAACAGGGTCCTCTGTGGATGGGCAGTTCTTC
>TRBJ2-7|NA|NA|TRBV6-6
CASSSYRDHSSYEQCF
TGTGCCAGCAGCTCGTACAGGGACCACAGCTCCTACGAGCAGTGCTTC
>TRBJ2-7|NA|NA|TRBV11-2
CASSPWANGSYRQYF
TGTGCCAGTAGCCCTTGGGCTAACGGTTCCTACAGGCAGTACTTC